This entry lists 26 T cell receptor beta chains sequenced from one sample in a study of blood T cells in healthy people across ages (dated by TCRdb to about 2015). Receptor amplification or capture employed 5' RACE. The instrument was an Illumina HiSeq 2500. The second PCR ran for about 6 to 11 cycles and used a J-beta primer mix along with a sample-barcoded 5' primer. TCRdb itself trimmed the public reads at Q25 with fastp, ran MiXCR and retained productive beta chains. Under each unique CDR3 protein, matching rows form one entry showing the most common genes and DNA. For this sample there are about 1.8 million distinct CDR3 sequences; 49% appear just once. In total, the top ten clones hold less than 2.5% of the sample. Sequences were obtained from blood. All receptors derive from a middle-aged woman in good health.

In DNA form, the CDR3 reads TGTGCCATCAGTGCGGCCACAACCGAAAAGAACTATGGCTACACCTTC. The encoded protein is CAISAATTEKNYGYTF. V usage is TRBV10-3 and J usage is TRBJ1-2; D gene uncertain. Germline V CDR1 and CDR2: ENHRY, SYGVKD. The CDR3 extends over 16 amino acids. V lost 4 bases, J lost 2 bases, and 17 bases lay in between.

In its sample, this clonotype was seen a few times. The CDR3 here is CASRKGTYSSDTQYF. The CDR3 coding sequence is TGTGCCAGCAGAAAAGGGACATATTCTTCAGATACGCAGTATTTT. This chain joins TRBV7-2 and TRBJ2-3; possibly TRBD1 for D (6 bases). V was clipped by 6 bases and J by 4 bases, with 17 bases between them. This CDR3 region has 15 residues. The germline V gene has CDR1 SGHTA and CDR2 FQGNSA. Based on the CDR3 plus reference TRBV7-2 and TRBJ2-3, the full variable domain is GAGVSQSPSNKVTEKGKDVELRCDPISGHTALYWYRQSLGQGLEFLIYFQGNSAPDKSGLPSDRFSAERTGGSVSTLTIQRTQQEDSAVYLCASRKGTYSSDTQYFGPGTRLTVL.

The J gene is TRBJ2-5, the V gene TRBV6-1; D is unresolved. The germline V and J ends were trimmed by 6 bases and 5 bases, with 13 bases remaining between them. The CDR3 length is 13 residues. Looked up from germline, CDR1 is MNHNS and CDR2 is SASEGT. The CDR3 here is CASRKDPRETQYF. The CDR3 DNA is TGTGCCAGCAGGAAGGACCCACGGGAGACCCAGTACTTC.

The V and J genes are TRBV11-2 and TRBJ1-2; D is uncertain. Germline loops: CDR1 SGHAT, CDR2 FQNNGV. There are 12 residues in the CDR3. Trimming took 4 bases from V and 8 from J, leaving 11 bases between them. The CDR3 nucleotides are TGTGCCAGCAGCTGGACCGGTGCGGGCTACACCTTC. Its translation: CASSWTGAGYTF.

CDR3 sequence: CSARTGYNEKLFF. CDR3 sequence (DNA): TGCAGTGCCCGGACCGGGTATAATGAAAAACTGTTTTTT. The V gene is TRBV20-1, the J gene TRBJ1-4; no clear D gene. This CDR3 region has 13 residues. V was shortened by 6 bases and J by 4 bases, with 12 bases between the two germline ends. In germline, CDR1 is DFQATT, CDR2 SNEGSKA (reference sequence).

This chain joins TRBV7-8 and TRBJ1-1, with D hard to call. The V and J ends lost 5 bases and 5 bases respectively, with 15 bases between them. The length of the CDR3 is 14 residues. Per germline, CDR1 SGHVS and CDR2 FQNEAQ. CDR3 in DNA: TGTGCCAGCAGCGTAACCTGGCCGCAGACTGAAGCTTTCTTT. It is translated as CASSVTWPQTEAFF.

The chain carries TRBV11-2 and TRBJ2-5; 12 nucleotides match TRBD2. The CDR3 spans 15 residues. V lost 0 bases and J lost 11; bases outside the gene matches: 7. CDR1 is SGHAT, CDR2 FQNNGV, per germline. CDR3 residues: CASSLELAGGGEQYF. The CDR3 coding sequence is TGTGCCAGCAGCTTAGAGCTAGCGGGGGGGGGTGAGCAGTACTTC. The full variable domain, with the rest looked up from reference TRBV11-2 and TRBJ2-5, is EAGVAQSPRYKIIEKRQSVAFWCNPISGHATLYWYQQILGQGPKLLIQFQNNGVVDDSQLPKDRFSAERLKGVDSTLKIQPAKLEDSAVYLCASSLELAGGGEQYFGPGTRLLVL.

This clonotype has just a few counts. The rearrangement links TRBV20-1 to TRBJ2-3, with D possibly being TRBD1 or TRBD2 (6 bases each). CDR3 length: 14 residues. Trimming cost V 3 bases and J 2 bases, with 12 bases left between them. In germline, CDR1 is DFQATT, CDR2 SNEGSKA (reference sequence). CDR3 coding DNA: TGCAGTGCTAGCGGGGGCCTATACACAGATACGCAGTATTTT. It specifies CSASGGLYTDTQYF.

This clonotype appeared a few times. The CDR3 sequence is CASSLDARSYNEQFF. In nucleotides, the CDR3 is TGTGCCAGCAGCCTTGATGCACGCTCCTACAATGAGCAGTTCTTC. The V call is TRBV7-2, the J call TRBJ2-1; D uncertain. The CDR3 is 15 amino acids. Germline CDR1 and CDR2: SGHTA and FQGNSA. V was trimmed by 5 bases and J by 0 bases, leaving 11 bases between them.

The V call is TRBV5-1, the J call TRBJ2-2; 9 bases map to TRBD1. Germline V gene lookup returns CDR1 SGHRS and CDR2 YFSETQ. Losses at the gene ends were 4 bases for V and 2 bases for J; bases not matched to a gene: 9. This CDR3 region has 17 residues. The CDR3 region is CASSAGQGLQNTGELFF. CDR3 coding DNA: TGCGCCAGCAGCGCGGGACAGGGTTTGCAAAACACCGGGGAGCTGTTTTTT.

The table lists this clonotype with a few counts. V gene TRBV4-1 combines with J gene TRBJ1-2, with D hard to call. V was cut by 3 bases and J by 3 bases, with 20 bases left in between. There are 17 residues in the CDR3. Germline loops: CDR1 MGHRA, CDR2 YSYEKL. The CDR3 sequence: CASSHPRRETVDYGYTF. CDR3 in DNA: TGCGCCAGCAGCCACCCAAGAAGAGAGACGGTGGACTATGGCTACACCTTC.

The chain links TRBV2 to TRBJ2-7; the D is unclear. The germline gives CDR1 SNHLY, CDR2 FYNNEI. There are 14 residues in the CDR3. The ends were cut back, 7 bases at V and 4 bases at J, with 17 bases in the middle. The CDR3 sequence is CASMVEGMSYEQYF. DNA of the CDR3: TGTGCCAGCATGGTAGAAGGGATGTCGTACGAGCAGTACTTC.

V and J are TRBV29-1 and TRBJ2-2, with a tentative D call TRBD1 (5 bases). The CDR3 is made up of 11 amino acids. Looked up from germline, CDR1 is SQVTM and CDR2 is ANQGSEA. V dropped 7 bases and J dropped 9 bases, with 12 bases sitting between them. CDR3 sequence (DNA): TGCAGCGCCGGACACCCTCGGGAGCTGTTTTTT. Translating it yields CSAGHPRELFF.

CDR3 sequence: CASSVGGGGKTQYF. The DNA of the CDR3 is TGTGCCAGCAGTGTTGGCGGGGGAGGGAAGACCCAGTACTTC. The V and J genes are TRBV27 and TRBJ2-7; 7 bases map to TRBD2. The better agreement between TRBJ2-5 and the DNA end casts doubt on the J call. Germline lookup yields CDR1 MNHEY and CDR2 SMNVEV (reference sequence). CDR3 length equals 14 residues.

In this sample, this clonotype turned up a few times. In DNA, the CDR3 is TGCGCCAGCAGCTCGCAAGGACAGGGGTTTCAAGAGACCCAGTACTTC. This codes for CASSSQGQGFQETQYF. V and J are TRBV5-1 and TRBJ2-5, with 9 bases identical to TRBD1. Germline CDR1 and CDR2: SGHRS and YFSETQ. The CDR3 totals 16 residues. With 3 bases clipped from V and 2 bases from J, the junction kept 8 bases outside the gene matches.

The chain has TRBV27 and TRBJ2-1, with 9 bases lining up with TRBD1. CDR3 length equals 15 residues. Germline V lookup: CDR1 MNHEY, CDR2 SMNVEV (reference sequence). V was clipped by 3 bases and J by 8 bases; unmatched bases: 8. CDR3 in DNA: TGTGCCAGCAGTTTTTACAGGGGGCGCCGGGATGAGCAGTTCTTC. Protein: CASSFYRGRRDEQFF.

The chain carries TRBV6-6 and TRBJ2-4, with D uncertain. The CDR3 is made up of 15 amino acids. CDR1 and CDR2 (germline): MNHNY, SVGAGI (reference sequence). With 5 bases removed from V and 5 bases from J, the gap between germline ends came to 16 bases. The CDR3 reads CASSVQTSGENIQYF. DNA of the CDR3: TGTGCCAGCAGTGTACAGACATCTGGGGAAAACATTCAGTACTTC.

This clonotype has more than one count but fewer than ten. A far bigger clonotype differs at one base, so this is likely a read error. This rearrangement joins TRBV5-6 to TRBJ2-3; D gene ambiguous. Germline-derived CDR1 and CDR2 are SGHDT and YYEEEE. Trimming shortened V by 6 bases and J by 2 bases, and 7 bases separated the two germline ends. This CDR3 contains 12 residues. The CDR3 spells CASTSFTDTQYF. The CDR3 DNA sequence: TGTGCCAGCACCTCCTTCACAGATACGCAGTATTTT.

V usage is TRBV4-2 and J usage is TRBJ2-5, with D tentatively TRBD2 (6 bases). V lost 1 base to trimming and J lost 11 bases, with 23 bases between them. The CDR3 has 16 residues. Germline CDR1 and CDR2: LGHNA and YNFKEQ. CDR3: CASSQVRGSQYNEQYF. CDR3 nucleotides: TGTGCCAGCAGCCAAGTCCGGGGGAGCCAATACAATGAGCAGTACTTC.

This clonotype was detected only a few times. The genes are TRBV25-1 and TRBJ1-2; 8 bases are a match to TRBD1. The CDR3 is made up of 15 amino acids. CDR1 is MGHDK and CDR2 is SYGVNS in the germline V gene. The trim removed 1 base at V and 5 bases at J, leaving 6 bases unmatched. The CDR3: CASSELGRGPYGYTF. As DNA, the CDR3 is TGTGCCAGCAGTGAATTGGGCAGGGGGCCATATGGCTACACCTTC.

This clonotype was counted between two and nine times. This sequence joins TRBV28 and TRBJ2-7, with 9 nucleotides matching TRBD1. V trimming: 4 bases; J trimming: 4 bases; junction bases outside the gene matches: 5. This CDR3 contains 14 residues. From germline, CDR1 is MDHEN and CDR2 SYDVKM. This chain's CDR3 is CASSSNRGLYEQYF. The CDR3 DNA is TGTGCCAGCAGTTCTAACAGGGGGCTTTACGAGCAGTACTTC.

The chain employs TRBV10-3 and TRBJ2-7; D ambiguous. CDR3 length equals 14 residues. The germline gives CDR1 ENHRY, CDR2 SYGVKD. The V end lost 0 bases, the J end lost 7 bases, and 13 bases lay between the germline ends. CDR3 DNA sequence: TGTGCCATCAGTGAGTCGAGCCAGGTGGGGGAGCAGTACTTC. Protein sequence: CAISESSQVGEQYF.

DNA of the CDR3: TGTGCCAGCAGTGAAATGAGAGGGCCCCAAGAGACCCAGTTCTTC. Its translation: CASSEMRGPQETQFF. The rearrangement uses TRBV2 and TRBJ2-1; tentative D call: TRBD2 (5 bases). The CDR3 totals 15 residues. Germline CDR1 SNHLY, CDR2 FYNNEI. Trimming removed 2 bases from V and 13 bases from J, with 21 bases in between.

The V and J genes are TRBV11-2 and TRBJ2-7; a weak D match, TRBD1 (6 bases). The J call may be mistaken, given a closer DNA end match to TRBJ2-5. The germline CDR1 and CDR2 sequences are SGHAT and FQNNGV. The CDR3 is 15 amino acids. For the CDR3, the DNA is TGTGCCAGCAGCTCGGTCAGGGGTCTGAGTGAGACCCAGTACTTC. As protein: CASSSVRGLSETQYF.

V usage is TRBV10-3 and J usage is TRBJ2-3; 13 bases are shared with TRBD2. In germline, CDR1 is ENHRY, CDR2 SYGVKD. This CDR3 has 17 residues. The ends lost 2 bases at V and 7 bases at J; junction bases unmatched: 9. The DNA of the CDR3 is TGTGCCATCAGTGAGGTACTAGCGGGGGGGCCCACGCATACGCAGTATTTT. This sequence encodes CAISEVLAGGPTHTQYF.

This clonotype was seen a handful of times. The chain recombines TRBV5-1 with TRBJ2-3; no firm D call. The CDR3 has 14 amino acids. Germline values: CDR1 SGHRS, CDR2 YFSETQ. The V end was cut by 7 bases, the J end by 0 bases, with 12 bases between. DNA of the CDR3: TGCGCCAGCGGGAAGACAACTAGCACAGATACGCAGTATTTT. This sequence encodes CASGKTTSTDTQYF.